The next 4 T cell receptor beta chains were all read from a single sample in a study of blood T cell repertoires in COVID-19 (dated by TCRdb to the early 2020s). Libraries were constructed by the immunoSEQ multiplex PCR assay. The table comes from immuneACCESS by way of TCRdb, which keeps in-frame sequences with V and J called. Part of the clones is missing from these tables; in studies checked, under half for an unresolved V gene and the rest for unknown reasons. The sample table contains about 320,000 clones; only one count was recorded for 87% of them. The leading ten clones occupy under 6.5% of the sample. The sample taken for sequencing was PBMCs or T cells enriched from blood (not recorded which). The receptors originated from a woman in her 30s who had recovered from COVID-19.

The genes are TRBV11-3 and TRBJ2-2, with D possibly matching TRBD2 (7 bases). The V and J ends lost 2 bases and 0 bases respectively, with 10 bases between them. In germline, CDR1 is SGHNT, CDR2 YENEEA. The CDR3 has 16 residues. The CDR3 reads CASSLSGGPNTGELFF. The CDR3 DNA reads TGTGCCAGCAGCTTATCCGGGGGGCCGAACACCGGGGAGCTGTTTTTT.

This sequence joins TRBV18 and TRBJ2-1; 8 bases map to TRBD2. In germline, CDR1 is KGHSH, CDR2 LQKENI. V dropped 1 base and J dropped 2; count of bases not matched to a gene: 4. This CDR3 is 16 amino acids long. DNA of the CDR3: TGTGCCAGCTCACCACAGGCTAGCGGGCCCTACAATGAGCAGTTCTTC. It yields the protein CASSPQASGPYNEQFF.

V and J are TRBV30 and TRBJ2-5; 8 bases align to TRBD2. There are 16 residues in the CDR3. Germline V gives CDR1 GTSNPN, CDR2 SVGIG (reference sequence). Germline trimming cut 3 bases from V and 1 base from J; bases unmatched to any gene: 10. CDR3 bases: TGTGCCTGGAGCACCTGGACTAGCTCGGTCCAAGAGACCCAGTACTTC. This encodes CAWSTWTSSVQETQYF.

This chain joins TRBV4-2 and TRBJ2-7; the match to TRBD2 covers 9 bases. The ends lost 4 bases at V and 5 bases at J; junction bases unmatched: 6. Per germline, CDR1 LGHNA and CDR2 YNFKEQ. The CDR3 length is 14 residues. As DNA, the CDR3 is TGTGCCAGCAGCCGGAGTAGCGGGGGAGACGAGCAGTACTTC. Protein sequence: CASSRSSGGDEQYF.